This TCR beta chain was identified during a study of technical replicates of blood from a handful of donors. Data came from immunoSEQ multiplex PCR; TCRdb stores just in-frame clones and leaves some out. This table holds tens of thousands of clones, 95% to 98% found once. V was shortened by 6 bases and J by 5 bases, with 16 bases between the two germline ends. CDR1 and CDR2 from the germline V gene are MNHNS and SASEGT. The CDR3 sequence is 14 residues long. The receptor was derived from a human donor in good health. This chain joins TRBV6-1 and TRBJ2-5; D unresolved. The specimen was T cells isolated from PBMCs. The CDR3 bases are TGTGCCAGCAGCCCAAGAGGCGTTTGGGAGACCCAGTACTTC. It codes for CASSPRGVWETQYF.